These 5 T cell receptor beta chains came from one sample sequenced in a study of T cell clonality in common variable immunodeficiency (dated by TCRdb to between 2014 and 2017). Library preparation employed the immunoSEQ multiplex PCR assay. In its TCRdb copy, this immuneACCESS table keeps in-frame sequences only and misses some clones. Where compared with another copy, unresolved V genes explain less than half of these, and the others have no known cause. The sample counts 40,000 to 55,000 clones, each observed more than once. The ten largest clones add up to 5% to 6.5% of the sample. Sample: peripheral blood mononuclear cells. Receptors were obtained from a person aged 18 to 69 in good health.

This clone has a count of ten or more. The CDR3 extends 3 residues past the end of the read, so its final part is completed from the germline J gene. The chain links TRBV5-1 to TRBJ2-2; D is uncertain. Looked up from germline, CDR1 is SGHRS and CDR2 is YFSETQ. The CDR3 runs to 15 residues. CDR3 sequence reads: CASSPIGSTNEKLFF. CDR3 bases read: TGCGCCAGCAGCCCTATAGGGTCTACCAATGAAAAG.

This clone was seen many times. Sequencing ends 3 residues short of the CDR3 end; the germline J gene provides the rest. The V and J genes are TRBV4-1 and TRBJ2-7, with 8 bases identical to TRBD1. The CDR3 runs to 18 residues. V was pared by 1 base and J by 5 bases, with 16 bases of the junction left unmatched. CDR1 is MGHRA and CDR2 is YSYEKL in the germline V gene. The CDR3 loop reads CASSQVPGQGLGRHEQYF. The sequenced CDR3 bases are TGCGCCAGCAGCCAAGTCCCAGGACAGGGATTAGGTCGCCACGAG.

The sequenced part of the CDR3 DNA is TGCAGTGCTAGAGATTTCGGGGAAAAA. Amino acid sequence: CSARDFGEK. The entire CDR3 reads CSARDFGEKLFF. The chain recombines TRBV20-1 with TRBJ1-4; D not resolved. The read is 3 residues too short to cover the CDR3 end, so that end is filled in from the germline J gene. CDR1 is DFQATT, CDR2 SNEGSKA, per germline (reference sequence). CDR3 length: 12 amino acids. With 0 bases removed from V and 8 bases from J, the gap between germline ends came to 7 bases.

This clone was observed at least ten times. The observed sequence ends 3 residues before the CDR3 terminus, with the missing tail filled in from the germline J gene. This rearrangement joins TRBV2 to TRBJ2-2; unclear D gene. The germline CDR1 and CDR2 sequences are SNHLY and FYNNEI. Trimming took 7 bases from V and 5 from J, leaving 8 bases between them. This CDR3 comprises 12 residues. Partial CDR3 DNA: TGTGCCAGCACCAAAGGGACCGGGGAG. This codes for CASTKGTGE. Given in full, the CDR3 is CASTKGTGELFF.

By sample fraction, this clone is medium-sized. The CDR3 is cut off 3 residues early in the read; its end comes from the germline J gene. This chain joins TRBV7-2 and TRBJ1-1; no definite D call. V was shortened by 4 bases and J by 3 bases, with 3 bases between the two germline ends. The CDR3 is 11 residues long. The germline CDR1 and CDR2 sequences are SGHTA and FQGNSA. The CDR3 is CASSSYTEAFF. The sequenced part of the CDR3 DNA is TGTGCCAGCAGCTCGTACACTGAA.